This TCR beta chain was sequenced during a study of T cells after yellow fever vaccination (dated by TCRdb to about 2019). Study-wide context: Libraries from fractions with low cell numbers were prepared with the SMART-Seq v4 Ultra Low Input RNA kit. To follow T-cell clones before and after primary and booster YFV17D yellow fever vaccination, bulk TCR alpha and beta repertoires were sequenced over time. Two healthy male donors, one aged 18 to 30 and one aged 30 to 40 years, were included in the cohort. Bulk PBMC replicates and cell subsets were isolated from blood drawn at multiple timepoints before and after both primary and secondary immunization. General conclusions and limits of the study: Computational filtering was needed because FACS-sorted repertoires could contain abundant contaminating clonotypes from the bulk population. The secondary T-cell response was found to be weaker but faster than the primary response, with a peak reached on day 5 rather than on day 15. Only a couple of donors were included in the study, so the extent to which the findings can be generalized is limited. A small fraction of clonotypes showed up in both the CD4 and CD8 compartments, probably as a result of convergent recombination. After the booster, most clones that had expanded after primary vaccination were detected again (approximately 97% of CD4 and around 88% of CD8), suggesting broad maintenance of memory.

The sample holds a few counts of this clonotype. The target of this receptor is not known. Per-base qualities were not stored, and no clone one base away is much larger. The treatment or condition tag for this specimen amounts to: live attenuated yellow fever vaccine strain. Two biological replicates of bulk PBMCs were collected at each blood-draw timepoint. A standard Ficoll-Paque protocol was used to isolate PBMCs from peripheral blood. RNA was extracted with TriZol from bulk PBMCs, CD4 and CD8 fractions, and dextramer-positive and dextramer-negative fractions. Germline trimming: 5 bases from V, 1 base from J; junction bases outside gene matches: 7. The CDR3 has 15 amino acids, counting the end cysteine and phenylalanine. The CDR3 DNA has 45 bases and is translated from base 1. The germline V gene (reference sequence) sets CDR1 to SGHKS and CDR2 to YYEKEE. The reads were generated on an Illumina NovaSeq 6000. TCR cDNA was synthesized by 5'RACE template switching, through which a universal primer site and unique molecular identifiers were introduced. cDNA synthesis was primed from both the TCR alpha and TCR beta constant segments. Libraries were amplified in two PCR steps, with sample barcodes and sequencing adapters added in the second step. Libraries were sequenced on Illumina HiSeq 2500 (2x100 bp) or NovaSeq (2x150 bp). The study's processing was this. Reads were demultiplexed and collapsed into UMI consensus sequences with MIGEC, and V(D)J alignment was performed with MiXCR. Clonotypes responding to the vaccine were identified with edgeR on replicate PBMC samples, with the criteria of FDR below 0.01 and a log2 fold change above 5 up to day 15. Each bulk clonotype was labeled CD4 or CD8 based on which sequenced repertoire, CD4 or CD8, contained the clonotype at higher abundance. TCRdb trimmed public reads at Q25 via fastp, called clones via MiXCR and kept in-frame beta chains. Each CDR3 protein appears once, grouped with its most common genes and DNA. The authors' filters were not applied to this entry. This sample gives hundreds of thousands of distinct CDR3 sequences in total; 15% to 20% of them show up just once. The ten largest clones represent 15% to 20% of the sample.

Recombination connected TRBV5-5 to TRBJ2-3; 7 central nucleotides agree with TRBD1. The sequences come from PBMCs, collected before the yellow fever booster vaccination. The source of this sequence is a man between 18 and 35 years old who received the YFV17D yellow fever vaccine. CDR3 protein: CASSSGTEGTDTQYF. The DNA sequence is given as TGTGCCAGCAGTTCCGGGACAGAAGGCACAGATACGCAGTATTTT.